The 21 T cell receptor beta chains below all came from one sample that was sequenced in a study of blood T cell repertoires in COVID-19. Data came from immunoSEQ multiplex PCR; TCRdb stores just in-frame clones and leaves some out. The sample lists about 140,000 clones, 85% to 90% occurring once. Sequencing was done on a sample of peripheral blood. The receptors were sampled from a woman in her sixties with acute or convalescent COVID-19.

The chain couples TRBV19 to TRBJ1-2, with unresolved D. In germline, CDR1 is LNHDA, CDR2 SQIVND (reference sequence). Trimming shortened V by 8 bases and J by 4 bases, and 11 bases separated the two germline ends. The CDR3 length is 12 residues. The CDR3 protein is CASGWSGYGYTF. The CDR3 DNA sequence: TGTGCCAGTGGGTGGAGCGGCTATGGCTACACCTTC.

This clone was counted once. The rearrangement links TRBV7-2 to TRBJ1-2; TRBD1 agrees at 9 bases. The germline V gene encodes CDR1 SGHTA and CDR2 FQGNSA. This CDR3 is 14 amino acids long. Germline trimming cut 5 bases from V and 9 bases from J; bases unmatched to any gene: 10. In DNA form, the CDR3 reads TGTGCCAGCAGCCCCAACAGGGGGCCGGAAAGCTACACCTTC. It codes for CASSPNRGPESYTF.

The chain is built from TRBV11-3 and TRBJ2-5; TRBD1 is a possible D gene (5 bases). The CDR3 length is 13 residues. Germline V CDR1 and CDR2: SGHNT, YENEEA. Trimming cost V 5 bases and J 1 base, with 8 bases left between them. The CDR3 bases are TGTGCCAGCAGCCGGACAATCCAAGAGACCCAGTACTTC. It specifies CASSRTIQETQYF.

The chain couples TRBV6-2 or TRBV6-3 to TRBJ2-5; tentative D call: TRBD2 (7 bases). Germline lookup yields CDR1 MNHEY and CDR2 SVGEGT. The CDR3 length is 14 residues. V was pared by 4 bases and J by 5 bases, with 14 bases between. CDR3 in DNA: TGTGCCAGCAGTTTTGGGGGGGGCAGGGAGACCCAGTACTTC. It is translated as CASSFGGGRETQYF.

This CDR3 is CASSHRQPEAFF. In DNA, the CDR3 is TGTGCCAGCAGCCATAGACAGCCTGAAGCTTTCTTT. V is TRBV3-1 (or the pseudogene TRBV3-2) and J is TRBJ1-1; possible D gene TRBD1, 5 bases. Germline V gives CDR1 LGHDT, CDR2 YNNKEL (reference sequence). V dropped 3 bases and J dropped 6 bases, with 8 bases sitting between them. The CDR3 has 12 residues.

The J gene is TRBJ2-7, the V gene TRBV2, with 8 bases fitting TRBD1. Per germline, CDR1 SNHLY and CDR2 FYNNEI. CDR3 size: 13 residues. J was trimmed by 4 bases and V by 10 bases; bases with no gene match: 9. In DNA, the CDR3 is TGTGCCACCGGGACAGGAGTTTCTTACGAGCAGTACTTC. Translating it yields CATGTGVSYEQYF. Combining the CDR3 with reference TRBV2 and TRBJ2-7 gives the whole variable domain EPEVTQTPSHQVTQMGQEVILRCVPISNHLYFYWYRQILGQKVEFLVSFYNNEISEKSEIFDDQFSVERPDGSNFTLKIRSTKLEDSAMYFCATGTGVSYEQYFGPGTRLTVT.

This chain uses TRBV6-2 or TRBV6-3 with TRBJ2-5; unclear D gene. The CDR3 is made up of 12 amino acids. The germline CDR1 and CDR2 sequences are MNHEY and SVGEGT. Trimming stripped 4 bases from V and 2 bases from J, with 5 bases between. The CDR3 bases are TGTGCCAGCAGTTCTCGGCAAGAGACCCAGTACTTC. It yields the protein CASSSRQETQYF.

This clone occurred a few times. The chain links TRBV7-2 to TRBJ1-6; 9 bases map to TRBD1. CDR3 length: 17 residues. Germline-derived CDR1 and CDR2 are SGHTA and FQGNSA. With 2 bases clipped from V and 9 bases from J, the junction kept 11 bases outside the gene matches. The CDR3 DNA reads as TGTGCCAGCAGCTTAAGGGGCCGGGACAGGGACGGTTCACCCCTCCACTTT. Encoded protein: CASSLRGRDRDGSPLHF. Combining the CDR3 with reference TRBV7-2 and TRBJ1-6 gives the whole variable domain GAGVSQSPSNKVTEKGKDVELRCDPISGHTALYWYRQSLGQGLEFLIYFQGNSAPDKSGLPSDRFSAERTGGSVSTLTIQRTQQEDSAVYLCASSLRGRDRDGSPLHFGNGTRLTVT.

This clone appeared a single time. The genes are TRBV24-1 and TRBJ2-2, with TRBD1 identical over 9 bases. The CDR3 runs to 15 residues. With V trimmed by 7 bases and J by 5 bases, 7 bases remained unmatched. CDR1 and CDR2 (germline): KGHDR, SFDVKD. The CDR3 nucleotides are TGTGCCACCAGCTTACAGGGGGCGCGTACCGGGGAGCTGTTTTTT. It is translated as CATSLQGARTGELFF.

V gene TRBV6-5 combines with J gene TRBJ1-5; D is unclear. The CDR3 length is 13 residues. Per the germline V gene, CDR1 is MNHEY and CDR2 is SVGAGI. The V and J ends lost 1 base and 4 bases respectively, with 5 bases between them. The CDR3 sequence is CASSYFPNQPQHF. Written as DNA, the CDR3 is TGTGCCAGCAGTTACTTTCCAAATCAGCCCCAGCATTTT.

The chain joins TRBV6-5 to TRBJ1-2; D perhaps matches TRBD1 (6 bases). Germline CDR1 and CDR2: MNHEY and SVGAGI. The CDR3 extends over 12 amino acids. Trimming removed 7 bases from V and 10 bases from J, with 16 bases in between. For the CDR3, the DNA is TGTGCCAGCACCGACAGGAGGAGTTTCTACACCTTC. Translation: CASTDRRSFYTF.

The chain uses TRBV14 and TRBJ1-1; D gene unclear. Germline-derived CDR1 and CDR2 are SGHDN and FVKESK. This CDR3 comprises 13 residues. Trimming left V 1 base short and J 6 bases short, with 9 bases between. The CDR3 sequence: CASSQVDGAEAFF. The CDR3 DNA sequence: TGTGCCAGCAGCCAAGTTGACGGAGCTGAAGCTTTCTTT.

This CDR3 reads CASSQDSEGGFKDTQYF. The CDR3 DNA follows: TGCGCCAGCAGCCAAGATAGTGAAGGGGGTTTTAAAGATACGCAGTATTTT. J is TRBJ2-3 and V is TRBV4-3, with D perhaps matching TRBD1 (6 bases). The CDR3 is 17 residues long. Germline V gene data show CDR1 as LGHNA and CDR2 as YSLEER. The V and J ends lost 0 bases and 5 bases respectively, with 18 bases between them.

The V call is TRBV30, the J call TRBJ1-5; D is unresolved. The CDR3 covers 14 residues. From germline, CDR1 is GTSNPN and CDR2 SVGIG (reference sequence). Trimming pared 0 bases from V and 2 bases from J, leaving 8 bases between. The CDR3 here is CAWSVGPGNQPQHF. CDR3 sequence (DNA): TGTGCCTGGAGTGTGGGCCCTGGCAATCAGCCCCAGCATTTT.

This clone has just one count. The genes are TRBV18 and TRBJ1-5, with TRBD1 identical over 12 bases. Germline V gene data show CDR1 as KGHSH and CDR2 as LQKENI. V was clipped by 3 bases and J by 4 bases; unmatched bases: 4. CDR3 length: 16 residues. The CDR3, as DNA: TGTGCCAGCTCACCGGGACAGGGGGCCGATAATCAGCCCCAGCATTTT. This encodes CASSPGQGADNQPQHF.

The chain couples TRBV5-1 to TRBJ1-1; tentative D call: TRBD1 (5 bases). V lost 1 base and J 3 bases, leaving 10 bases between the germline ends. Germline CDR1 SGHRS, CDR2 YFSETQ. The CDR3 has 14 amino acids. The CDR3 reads CASSLYPGDTEAFF. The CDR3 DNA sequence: TGCGCCAGCAGCTTGTATCCGGGGGACACTGAAGCTTTCTTT.

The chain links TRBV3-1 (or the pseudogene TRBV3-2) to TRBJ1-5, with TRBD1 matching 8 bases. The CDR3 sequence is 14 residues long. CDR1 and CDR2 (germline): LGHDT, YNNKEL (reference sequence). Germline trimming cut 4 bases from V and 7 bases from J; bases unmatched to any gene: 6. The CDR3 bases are TGTGCCAGCAGCCTTCAGGGGGCCGCCCAGCCCCAGCATTTT. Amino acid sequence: CASSLQGAAQPQHF.

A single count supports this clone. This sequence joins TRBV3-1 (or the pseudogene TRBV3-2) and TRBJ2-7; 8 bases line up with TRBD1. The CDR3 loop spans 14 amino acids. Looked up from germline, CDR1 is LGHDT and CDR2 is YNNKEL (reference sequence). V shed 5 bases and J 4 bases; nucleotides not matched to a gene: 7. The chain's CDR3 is CASSSDRVWYEQYF. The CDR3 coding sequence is TGTGCCAGCAGCTCGGACAGGGTATGGTACGAGCAGTACTTC.

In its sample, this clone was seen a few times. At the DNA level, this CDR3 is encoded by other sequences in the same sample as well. Here the CDR3 reads CASSPPWGDEQYF. The CDR3 DNA reads as TGTGCCAGCAGCCCCCCCTGGGGCGACGAGCAGTACTTC. This rearrangement joins TRBV5-6 to TRBJ2-7, with D possibly being TRBD1 (5 bases). The ends were cut back, 4 bases at V and 5 bases at J, with 13 bases in the middle. The V gene's germline CDR1 is SGHDT and CDR2 YYEEEE. This CDR3 spans 13 amino acids.

CDR3 protein: CASSLGRSLYEQYF. CDR3 nucleotides: TGTGCCAGCAGCTTGGGGCGGTCCCTCTACGAGCAGTACTTC. The J gene is TRBJ2-7, the V gene TRBV5-6; D remains ambiguous. CDR1 SGHDT and CDR2 YYEEEE come from the germline V gene. With 0 bases removed from V and 3 bases from J, the gap between germline ends came to 10 bases. The CDR3 is made up of 14 amino acids. Based on the CDR3 plus reference TRBV5-6 and TRBJ2-7, the full variable domain is DAGVTQSPTHLIKTRGQQVTLRCSPKSGHDTVSWYQQALGQGPQFIFQYYEEEERQRGNFPDRFSGHQFPNYSSELNVNALLLGDSALYLCASSLGRSLYEQYFGPGTRLTVT.

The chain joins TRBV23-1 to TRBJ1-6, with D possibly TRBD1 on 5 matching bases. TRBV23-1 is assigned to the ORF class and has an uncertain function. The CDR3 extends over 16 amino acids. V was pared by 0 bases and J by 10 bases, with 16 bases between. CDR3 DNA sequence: TGCGCCAGCAGTCAATCCCGGCAGGGTTTATGGTCACCCCTCCACTTT. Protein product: CASSQSRQGLWSPLHF.